This TCR beta chain was identified in a study of early T cells in non-severe SARS-CoV-2 infection (dated by TCRdb to 2020 to 2022). Study-level background: TCR sequencing used bulk RNA from unsorted whole blood, so alpha and beta chains could not be paired. General study outcomes and caveats: VDJdb matching was skewed toward anti-spike CD8 responses and likely underestimated virus-specific expansions by missing private and CD4 specificities.

This clonotype showed up just a few times. The antigen it recognizes is unknown. Per-base quality was not reported, and no clone a single base away is much larger than it. This was a case-control study nested in a cohort of healthcare workers in London, UK, who had nasopharyngeal swab PCR tests and blood samples taken every week. Healthcare workers were enrolled in the week of the UK lockdown, from 23 to 31 March 2020, and were followed every week for up to about 16 weeks. After removal of 0 bases from V and 7 bases from J, the junction retains 12 bases not matched to a gene. CDR1 and CDR2 are drawn from the germline V gene: SGDLS, YYNGEE. The CDR3 runs 17 amino acids, cysteine and phenylalanine included. The sequence is cut down to CDR3 DNA, 51 bases in frame from base 1. The method was 5' RACE. Instrument used: NextSeq 500. The TCR library protocol attached unique molecular identifiers to individual cDNA molecules to correct for sequencing error and PCR bias. Both TCR alpha and beta chains were sequenced, and tight co-correlation was observed between alpha and beta sequence abundances in each sample. The original methods were these. Decombinator V4 was used to perform V gene, J gene and CDR3 annotation of TCR sequences. TCRs were defined as expanded if a significant change between any two time points was detected under a Poisson model with p below 0.0001. TCR abundances were normalised to the total number of TCRs sequenced per sample and expressed as counts per million. TRAV1-2 paired with TRAJ12, TRAJ20 or TRAJ33 defined MAIT TCRs, while TRAV10 paired with TRAJ18 defined iNKT TCRs. VDJdb, accessed 1 November 2021, was searched for CMV, EBV and SARS-CoV-2 annotated TCRs, with TCRs annotated for multiple antigens excluded. TCRdb itself trimmed the public reads at Q25 with fastp, ran MiXCR and retained productive beta chains. Rows are combined by CDR3 protein, so each entry shows the most common genes and DNA. TCRdb, not the authors, supplied the V and J calls. Recorded for this sample are 50,000 or so distinct CDR3 sequences; around 5.6% of them occurred a single time. The leading ten clones occupy roughly 4.8% of the sample.

The sequence joins TRBV9 to TRBJ2-1, with 8 central nucleotides matching TRBD2. The TCR comes from an adult who was a healthcare worker with PCR-confirmed SARS-CoV-2 infection or an uninfected control (not recorded which). The sequencing sample was made of whole blood. This receptor has the CDR3 CASSVASGRRLPNEQFF. The nucleotides read TGTGCCAGCAGCGTAGCTAGCGGGCGGCGGCTCCCAAATGAGCAGTTCTTC.